This TCR beta chain is drawn from a study of T cell clonality in common variable immunodeficiency. The sample holds a few counts of this clone. Possible read error: a much larger clone is one base away. Other DNA sequences within the sample encode an identical CDR3. Profiling relied on immunoSEQ multiplex PCR, and the TCRdb table lists in-frame clones only, not all of them. This sample shows approximately 46,000 clones and no singletons; about 6.5% rests with the ten largest. This sequence originates from a person aged 18 to 75 in good health. The sequenced sample was peripheral blood mononuclear cells.

CDR3 bases read: TGTGCCAGCAGTTTACAGGGGGGCGCTGGAAACACA. Its translation: CASSLQGGAGNT. The full CDR3 is CASSLQGGAGNTIYF. V usage is TRBV6-2 or TRBV6-3 and J usage is TRBJ1-3, with 8 bases matching TRBD1. The CDR3 goes on 3 residues after the read ends, and that part is filled in from the germline J gene. The CDR3 runs to 15 residues. The germline CDR1 and CDR2 sequences are MNHEY and SVGEGT.